The rows below give T cell receptor beta chains drawn from one sample of a study of shared clonotypes between healthy human individuals. The table came from immunoSEQ multiplex PCR; TCRdb's copy has only in-frame clones and leaves some out. The repertoire holds roughly 2.1 million clones, with 85% to 95% as singletons. What was sequenced was naive CD8+ T cells from PBMCs. These TCRs come from a man between 18 and 29 years old in good health. Some clones in this sample may be carry-over from other donors' samples. The CDR3 runs from the conserved cysteine through the conserved F or W. A D gene is named only where the DNA matches it firmly. Where a row states a size, it is once, few, many or the class of an expanded clone; other rows omit it.

size | D | J | V | DNA | CDR3
. | TRBD1 | TRBJ2-1 | TRBV6-6 | TGTGCCAGCAGTTCGGACAGGTTTAATGAGCAGTTCTTC | CASSSDRFNEQFF
. | TRBD2 | TRBJ2-7 | TRBV28 | TGTGCCAGCCTACCCCCCGGGGGAATCAGACTAGCGGACACCTACGAGCAGTACTTC | CASLPPGGIRLADTYEQYF
. | TRBD2 | TRBJ2-7 | TRBV19 | TGTGCCAGTAGTATAGTTAGCGGGAACTACGAGCAGTACTTC | CASSIVSGNYEQYF
. | TRBD1 | TRBJ2-1 | TRBV7-3 | TGTGCCAGCAGCTTAGACGGGACAGGGGGCCACGAGCAGTTCTTC | CASSLDGTGGHEQFF
. | . | TRBJ1-2 | TRBV19 | TGTGCCAGTAGTCCCGGGGGCGAAGGGCATGGCTACACCTTC | CASSPGGEGHGYTF
. | TRBD2 | TRBJ2-1 | TRBV11-2 | TGTGCCAGCAGCCCACCGGGACTAGCGGGAGGGCCCTCCTACAATGAGCAGTTCTTC | CASSPPGLAGGPSYNEQFF
. | . | TRBJ2-1 | TRBV27 | TGTGCCAGCAGTTTTAGCGGTAGACTCTACAATGAGCAGTTCTTC | CASSFSGRLYNEQFF
. | . | TRBJ2-2 | TRBV7-8 | TGTGCCAGCAGCCACACTTCGAACACCGGGGAGCTGTTTTTT | CASSHTSNTGELFF
once | TRBD2 | TRBJ2-7 | TRBV27 | TGTGCCAGCAGTTCGGGACTAGCGGTCGAGCAGTACTTC | CASSSGLAVEQYF
. | TRBD1 | TRBJ1-2 | TRBV10-3 | TGTGCCATCAGTTTTTCGACAGGGCGTACCTTGGCTAACTATGGCTACACCTTC | CAISFSTGRTLANYGYTF
. | . | TRBJ1-2 | TRBV5-5 | TGTGCCAGCAGCCTGGACGTCCTCTATGGCTACACCTTC | CASSLDVLYGYTF
. | . | TRBJ2-7 | TRBV30 | TGTGCCTGGAGTGTCGGGGCGGGGACCTACGAGCAGTACTTC | CAWSVGAGTYEQYF
. | . | TRBJ2-7 | TRBV7-9 | TGTGCCAGCAGCTTACGAATCGGTCTGACGACTGGAGAGCAGTACTTC | CASSLRIGLTTGEQYF
. | TRBD1 | TRBJ2-7 | TRBV11-2 | TGTGCCAGCAGCCGGGGGACAGGGGCATACGAGCAGTACTTC | CASSRGTGAYEQYF
. | . | TRBJ2-7 | TRBV6-5 | TGTGCCAGCAGTTACGCTTCGGCAGGCTACGAGCAGTACTTC | CASSYASAGYEQYF
. | . | TRBJ2-7 | TRBV6-5 | TGTGCCAGCAGTTACTCGGAGGGCTACGAGCAGTACTTC | CASSYSEGYEQYF
once | . | TRBJ2-3 | TRBV6-5 | TGTGCCAGTGCAGGGGCCTACACAGATACGCAGTATTTT | CASAGAYTDTQYF
once | TRBD2 | TRBJ2-5 | TRBV28 | TGTGCCAGCAGTCGAACTAGCGGGAGGGGTGGTAGGGAGACCCAGTACTTC | CASSRTSGRGGRETQYF
. | . | TRBJ2-5 | TRBV19 | TGTGCCAGTAGTATGAAGGGGAACGAACAAGAGACCCAGTACTTC | CASSMKGNEQETQYF
. | . | TRBJ2-7 | TRBV29-1 | TGCAGCGTTCTTGGGGGCCGGAGTTACGAGCAGTACTTC | CSVLGGRSYEQYF
. | TRBD1 | TRBJ1-1 | TRBV19 | TGTGCCAGCAGGGGGGACACTGAAGCTTTCTTT | CASRGDTEAFF
. | TRBD1 | TRBJ2-1 | TRBV27 | TGTGCCAGCAGGGACAGGGGGTACAATGAGCAGTTCTTC | CASRDRGYNEQFF
. | . | TRBJ1-1 | TRBV6-5 | TGTGCCAGCAGCAACAGGTTTGAAGCTTTCTTT | CASSNRFEAFF